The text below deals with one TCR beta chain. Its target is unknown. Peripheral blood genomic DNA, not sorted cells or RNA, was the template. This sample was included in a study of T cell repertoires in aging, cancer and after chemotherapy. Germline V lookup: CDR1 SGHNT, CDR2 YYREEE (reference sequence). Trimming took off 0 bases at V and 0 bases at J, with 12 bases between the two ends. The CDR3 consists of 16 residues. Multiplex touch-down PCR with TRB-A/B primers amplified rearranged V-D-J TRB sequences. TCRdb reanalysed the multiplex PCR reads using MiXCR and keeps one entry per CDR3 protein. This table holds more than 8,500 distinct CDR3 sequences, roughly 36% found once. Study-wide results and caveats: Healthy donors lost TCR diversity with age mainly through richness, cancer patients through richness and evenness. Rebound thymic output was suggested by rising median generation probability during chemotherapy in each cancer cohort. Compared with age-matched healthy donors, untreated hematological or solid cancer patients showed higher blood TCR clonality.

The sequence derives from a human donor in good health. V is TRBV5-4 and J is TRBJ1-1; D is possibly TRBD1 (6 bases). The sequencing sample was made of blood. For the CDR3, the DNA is TGTGCCAGCAGCTTGGGGAGGGGGACCATGAACACTGAAGCTTTCTTT. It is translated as CASSLGRGTMNTEAFF.